Sequencing of this T cell receptor beta chain was carried out in a study of T cells in Graves' hyperthyroidism and ophthalmopathy. Whole-study results and caveats: Model output signaled ophthalmopathy a median approximately 6 months ahead of onset. In the blood, most expanded thyroid clonotypes above 0.001 appeared as well.

The source material, RNA transcripts, was used to amplify TCR beta CDR3 regions. First-round RT-PCR of the TCR CDR3 relied on the HTBI primer set. TCRdb called the multiplex PCR reads again in MiXCR, with one record for every CDR3 protein. The top ten clones hold around 7.5% of a sample with a few hundred thousand distinct CDR3 sequences, around a sixth of them seen once. Thyroid ultrasound and orbital computed tomography, with clinical symptoms and serum thyroxine and TRAb, informed diagnoses. This clonotype was detected many times. Its antigen is undetermined. The TCR originated in a woman aged 25 to 39 with Graves' hyperthyroidism. Sequenced: blood.

CDR3 DNA: TGTGCCAGCTCCCACGGGACTAGCGGGAGGATCTACGAGCAGTACTTC. As protein: CASSHGTSGRIYEQYF. The gene calls are TRBV11-2 and TRBJ2-7; 15 bases line up with TRBD2. V was pared by 8 bases and J by 3 bases, with 8 bases of the junction left unmatched. CDR1 and CDR2 from the germline V gene are SGHAT and FQNNGV. The CDR3 covers 16 residues.